What follows are 10 T cell receptor beta chains derived from one specimen sequenced in a study of blood T cell repertoires in COVID-19. Using immunoSEQ multiplex PCR, the repertoire was profiled, and TCRdb retains in-frame clones only, with some absent. The table records approximately 94,000 clones, under 85% of them present only once. The sample comprised peripheral blood. Receptor source: a human donor in a cohort sampled during active COVID-19.

The chain joins TRBV2 to TRBJ2-7; D possibly corresponds to TRBD2 (6 bases). Germline CDR1 reads SNHLY; CDR2 reads FYNNEI. V was shortened by 6 bases and J by 3 bases, with 18 bases between the two germline ends. The CDR3 extends over 15 amino acids. The CDR3 DNA reads TGTGCCAGCAGGAAGCCCGGGACTTTCAGCTACGAGCAGTACTTC. Protein product: CASRKPGTFSYEQYF.

The chain has TRBV6-2 or TRBV6-3 and TRBJ2-7; 8 positions match TRBD1. Trimming removed 5 bases from V and 4 bases from J; junction bases left unmatched: 7. Germline CDR1 reads MNHEY; CDR2 reads SVGEGT. The CDR3 covers 14 residues. The CDR3 protein is CASSDRQGKYEQYF. The CDR3 nucleotides are TGTGCCAGCAGTGACCGACAGGGGAAATACGAGCAGTACTTC.

The chain links TRBV5-1 to TRBJ1-1, with 7 nucleotides matching TRBD1. This CDR3 has 16 residues. Germline-derived CDR1 and CDR2 are SGHRS and YFSETQ. After removal of 5 bases from V and 0 bases from J, the junction contained 10 bases not matched to a gene. The DNA of the CDR3 is TGCGCCAGCAGATCGACAGGGAACCGCATGAACACTGAAGCTTTCTTT. Protein sequence: CASRSTGNRMNTEAFF.

J is TRBJ1-1 and V is TRBV5-4, with D hard to call. V was clipped by 0 bases and J by 4 bases, with 10 bases between them. There are 14 residues in the CDR3. The germline V gene has CDR1 SGHNT and CDR2 YYREEE (reference sequence). CDR3 bases: TGTGCCAGCAGCTTGGCCTGGCGGGGCACTGAAGCTTTCTTT. Encoded protein: CASSLAWRGTEAFF.

The genes are TRBV6-5 and TRBJ2-1, with D tentatively TRBD2 (6 bases). Trimming took off 0 bases at V and 3 bases at J, with 6 bases between the two ends. This CDR3 is built from 14 residues. Germline V CDR1 and CDR2: MNHEY, SVGAGI. The CDR3 nucleotides are TGTGCCAGCAGTTACTCGACTAGCTACAATGAGCAGTTCTTC. Protein product: CASSYSTSYNEQFF.

In DNA, the CDR3 is TGTGCCAGCAGCGTAAGTTCAGGGTGGAACTCACCCCTCCACTTT. It specifies CASSVSSGWNSPLHF. V gene TRBV9 combines with J gene TRBJ1-6, with D perhaps TRBD1 (5 bases). The CDR3 runs 15 residues. Trimming took 1 base from V and 10 from J, leaving 15 bases between them. Germline V lookup: CDR1 SGDLS, CDR2 YYNGEE.

On this clone itself: At one of its ends the junction is not consistent with the germline gene, which may arise from a read error. The chain joins TRBV7-7 to TRBJ2-5; the match to TRBD2 covers 8 bases. Germline V lookup: CDR1 SSHAT, CDR2 FNYEAQ (reference sequence). The CDR3 consists of 14 residues. The CDR3 sequence is CASSPTGLGETQYF. CDR3 bases: TGTGCTAGCAGCCCTACGGGACTAGGGGAGACCCAGTACTTC.

The chain uses TRBV19 and TRBJ2-1, with 10 bases that match TRBD1. Germline V gene data show CDR1 as LNHDA and CDR2 as SQIVND (reference sequence). The CDR3 is made up of 15 amino acids. Trimming at V came to 5 bases and at J to 4 bases, leaving 5 bases not matched to a gene. CDR3 DNA sequence: TGTGCCAGTAGTCGGACAGGGGGTAGTTACAATGAGCAGTTCTTC. Translated: CASSRTGGSYNEQFF. The full variable domain, completed using reference TRBV19 and TRBJ2-1, is DGGITQSPKYLFRKEGQNVTLSCEQNLNHDAMYWYRQDPGQGLRLIYYSQIVNDFQKGDIAEGYSVSREKKESFPLTVTSAQKNPTAFYLCASSRTGGSYNEQFFGPGTRLTVL.

The chain uses TRBV5-6 and TRBJ2-5, with a weak D call TRBD2 (5 bases). Germline lookup yields CDR1 SGHDT and CDR2 YYEEEE. The ends were cut back, 3 bases at V and 4 bases at J, with 10 bases in the middle. The CDR3 loop spans 13 amino acids. CDR3 in DNA: TGTGCCAGCAGCTCAGGAGGTGGAGAGACCCAGTACTTC. The encoded protein is CASSSGGGETQYF. Using reference TRBV5-6 and TRBJ2-5 for the parts outside the CDR3, the full variable domain is DAGVTQSPTHLIKTRGQQVTLRCSPKSGHDTVSWYQQALGQGPQFIFQYYEEEERQRGNFPDRFSGHQFPNYSSELNVNALLLGDSALYLCASSSGGGETQYFGPGTRLLVL.

This clone is a singleton in its sample. V usage is TRBV29-1 and J usage is TRBJ2-3, with 8 bases matching TRBD2. The CDR3 is 14 amino acids. Looked up from germline, CDR1 is SQVTM and CDR2 is ANQGSEA. The V segment lost 7 bases and the J segment 0 bases; nucleotides outside the gene matches: 6. This CDR3 is CSALASGSTDTQYF. In DNA form, the CDR3 reads TGCAGCGCTCTGGCTAGCGGGAGCACAGATACGCAGTATTTT.